This T cell receptor (beta chain) was captured by sequencing in a study of CD8 T cells in Susac syndrome. The CDR3 runs 15 residues. V lost 2 bases to trimming and J lost 3 bases; unmatched junction nucleotides: 4. Germline CDR1 reads SGHRS; CDR2 reads YFSETQ. It was with random hexamers that about 0.45 to 1 ug RNA was reverse transcribed. With immunoSEQ multiplex PCR, TCR beta CDR3 was amplified across 54 Vbeta and 13 Jbeta. TCRdb processed the immunoSEQ multiplex PCR reads anew with MiXCR; each CDR3 protein has one entry. In the table there are tens of thousands of distinct CDR3 sequences, nearly 96% of which are singletons. CD8+ and CD4+ T cells circulating in blood were sequenced for TCR beta.

The specimen was CD4+ T cells from PBMCs. This receptor was taken from a human donor with multiple sclerosis. The rearrangement links TRBV5-1 to TRBJ2-1; 8 nucleotides align to TRBD1. The CDR3 DNA follows: TGCGCCAGCAGCTTAACCGGGACAGGCTACAATGAGCAGTTCTTC. Protein: CASSLTGTGYNEQFF.